This T cell receptor (beta chain) was retrieved from a study of T-cell memory formation after mild COVID-19. After 5'RACE with constant-segment primers, TCR alpha and TCR beta cDNA libraries carrying sample barcodes and UMIs were obtained. TCRdb passed the 5' RACE reads through MiXCR, listing each CDR3 protein once. The sample lists around 530,000 distinct CDR3 sequences, about a fifth seen once, with about 8.7% in the top ten. As regards this clonotype: Its antigen is undetermined.

Study outcomes and limitations: Whereas later expanders leaned CD4+, clones contracting day 15 to 85 showed a balanced CD4/CD8 makeup. Shrinking CD4+ clones resided mostly in CM and EM, and CD8+ ones in EMRA.

The receptor was isolated from an adult woman who had mild COVID-19 (a few samples of this study predate the infection). Cell type and time point are not known. The material sequenced was PBMCs or a T cell subset sorted from them (not recorded which).

The CDR3 loop is CASSWRGFNQPQHF. CDR3 DNA sequence: TGTGCCAGCAGTTGGAGGGGCTTTAATCAGCCCCAGCATTTT. The genes are TRBV12-3 or TRBV12-4 and TRBJ1-5; possible D gene TRBD1, 5 bases. Trimming shortened V by 4 bases and J by 4 bases, and 11 bases separated the two germline ends. There are 14 residues in the CDR3.